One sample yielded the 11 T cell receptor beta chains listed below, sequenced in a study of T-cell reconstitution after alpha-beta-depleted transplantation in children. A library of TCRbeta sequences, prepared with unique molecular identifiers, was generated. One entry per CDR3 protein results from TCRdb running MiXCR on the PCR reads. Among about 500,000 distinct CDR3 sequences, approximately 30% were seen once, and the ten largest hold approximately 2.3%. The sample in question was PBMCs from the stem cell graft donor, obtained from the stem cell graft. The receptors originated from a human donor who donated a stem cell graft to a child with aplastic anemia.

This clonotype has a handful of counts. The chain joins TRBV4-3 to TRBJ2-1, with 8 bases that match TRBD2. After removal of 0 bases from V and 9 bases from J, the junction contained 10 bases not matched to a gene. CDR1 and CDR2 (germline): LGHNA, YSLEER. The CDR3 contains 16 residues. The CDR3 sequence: CASSQDGAGGPGEQFF. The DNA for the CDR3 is TGCGCCAGCAGCCAAGATGGGGCGGGAGGTCCCGGTGAGCAGTTCTTC.

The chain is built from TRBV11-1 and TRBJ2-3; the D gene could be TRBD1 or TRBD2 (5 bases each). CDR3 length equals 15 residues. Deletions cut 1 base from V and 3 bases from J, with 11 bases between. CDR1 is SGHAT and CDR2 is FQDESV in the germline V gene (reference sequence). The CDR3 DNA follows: TGTGCCAGCAGCTTAGACGGGGCTAAGACAGATACGCAGTATTTT. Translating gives CASSLDGAKTDTQYF.

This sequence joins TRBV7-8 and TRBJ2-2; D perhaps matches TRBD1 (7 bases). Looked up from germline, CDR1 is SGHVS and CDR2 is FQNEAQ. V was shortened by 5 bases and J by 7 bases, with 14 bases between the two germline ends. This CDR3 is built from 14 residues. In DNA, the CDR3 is TGTGCCAGCAGCGTACAGGGGAGGCGCGGGGAGCTGTTTTTT. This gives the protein CASSVQGRRGELFF.

This CDR3 is CAISESDSPGPHEQFF. CDR3 bases: TGTGCCATCAGTGAGTCGGACAGCCCCGGCCCTCATGAGCAGTTCTTC. The gene calls are TRBV10-3 and TRBJ2-1; D might be TRBD1 (6 bases). V was trimmed by 0 bases and J by 8 bases, leaving 17 bases between them. The CDR3 covers 16 residues. In germline, CDR1 is ENHRY, CDR2 SYGVKD.

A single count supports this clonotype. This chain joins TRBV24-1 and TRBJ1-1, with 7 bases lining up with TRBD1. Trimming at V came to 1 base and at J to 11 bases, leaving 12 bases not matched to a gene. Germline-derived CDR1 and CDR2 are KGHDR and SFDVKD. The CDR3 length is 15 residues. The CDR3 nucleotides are TGTGCCACCAGTGATTTCCGGGACAGAAAGTCGCGGGCTTTCTTT. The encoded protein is CATSDFRDRKSRAFF.

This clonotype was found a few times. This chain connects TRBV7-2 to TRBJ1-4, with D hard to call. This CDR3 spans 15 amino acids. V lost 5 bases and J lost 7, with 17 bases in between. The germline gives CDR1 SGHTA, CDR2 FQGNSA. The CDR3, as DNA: TGTGCCAGCAGCACACGGACGGGGAGAACTGAAAAACTGTTTTTT. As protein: CASSTRTGRTEKLFF.

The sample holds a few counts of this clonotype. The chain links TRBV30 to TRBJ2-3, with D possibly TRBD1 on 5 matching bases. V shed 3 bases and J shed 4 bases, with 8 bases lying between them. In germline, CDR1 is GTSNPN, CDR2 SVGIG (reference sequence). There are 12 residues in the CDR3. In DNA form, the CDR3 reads TGTGCCTGGAGCCAGGGTGCAGATACGCAGTATTTT. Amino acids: CAWSQGADTQYF.

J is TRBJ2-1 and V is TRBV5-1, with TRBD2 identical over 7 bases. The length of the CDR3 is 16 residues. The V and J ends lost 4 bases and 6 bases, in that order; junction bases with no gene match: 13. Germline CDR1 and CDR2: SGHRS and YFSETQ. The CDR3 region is CASSRMGGEGSNEQFF. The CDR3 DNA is TGCGCCAGCAGCCGCATGGGAGGGGAAGGGTCCAATGAGCAGTTCTTC. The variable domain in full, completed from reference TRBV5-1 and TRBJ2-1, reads KAGVTQTPRYLIKTRGQQVTLSCSPISGHRSVSWYQQTPGQGLQFLFEYFSETQRNKGNFPGRFSGRQFSNSRSEMNVSTLELGDSALYLCASSRMGGEGSNEQFFGPGTRLTVL.

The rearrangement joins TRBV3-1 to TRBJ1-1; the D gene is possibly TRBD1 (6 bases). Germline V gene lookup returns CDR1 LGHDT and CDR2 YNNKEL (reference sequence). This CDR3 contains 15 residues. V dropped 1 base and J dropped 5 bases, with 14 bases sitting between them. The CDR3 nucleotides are TGTGCCAGCAGCCAAGCCCAGGGGCGTTCGACTGAAGCTTTCTTT. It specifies CASSQAQGRSTEAFF.

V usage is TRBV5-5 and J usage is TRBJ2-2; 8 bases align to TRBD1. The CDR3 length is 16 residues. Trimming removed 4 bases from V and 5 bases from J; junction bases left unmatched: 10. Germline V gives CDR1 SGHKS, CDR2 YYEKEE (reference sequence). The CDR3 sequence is CASSGAVQGATGELFF. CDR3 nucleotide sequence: TGTGCCAGCAGCGGTGCTGTGCAGGGGGCGACCGGGGAGCTGTTTTTT.

CDR3 residues: CASSNRQVGISGANVLTF. The CDR3 nucleotides are TGTGCCAGCAGTAATAGACAGGTGGGAATCTCTGGGGCCAACGTCCTGACTTTC. The V gene is TRBV25-1, the J gene TRBJ2-6; D may be TRBD1 (6 bases). V dropped 5 bases and J dropped 0 bases, with 17 bases sitting between them. The CDR3 spans 18 residues. Germline lookup yields CDR1 MGHDK and CDR2 SYGVNS.